These 5 T cell receptor beta chains originate from one sample sequenced in a study of OX40 agonist ivuxolimab in advanced cancers. Library preparation was by the immunoSEQ multiplex PCR assay. TCRdb limited this immuneACCESS table to in-frame rearrangements with V and J called. A share of clones is missing; checked studies link under half to unresolved V genes, and the rest is unexplained. This sample holds 70,000 to 95,000 clones; 85% to 95% were observed only once. Clones ranked in the top ten supply about 2.6% of the sample. This specimen consisted of CD4+ or CD8+ T cells sorted from blood, obtained in a trial of the OX40 agonist ivuxolimab. The receptors derive from an adult with an advanced solid tumor such as melanoma, head and neck, liver or kidney cancer.

The chain has TRBV7-6 and TRBJ2-1; 8 nucleotides line up with TRBD1. Germline values: CDR1 SGHVS, CDR2 FNYEAQ. The CDR3 contains 13 residues. Germline trimming cut 8 bases from V and 6 bases from J; bases unmatched to any gene: 6. CDR3 nucleotides: TGTGCCAGCTCGAGGACAGGGAGCAATGAGCAGTTCTTC. It specifies CASSRTGSNEQFF.

The chain combines TRBV27 with TRBJ2-1, with D uncertain. Germline V gene lookup returns CDR1 MNHEY and CDR2 SMNVEV (reference sequence). The CDR3 is 14 residues long. The V and J ends lost 3 bases and 6 bases respectively, with 12 bases between them. CDR3 nucleotides: TGTGCCAGCAGTTTTGGGGTAGCCACCAATGAGCAGTTCTTC. It is translated as CASSFGVATNEQFF.

The chain links TRBV21-1 to TRBJ2-2; the DNA was not compared with TRBD1, the D call given in the table. TRBV21-1 is deemed a pseudogene. The CDR3 has 16 amino acids. In nucleotides, the CDR3 is TGTGCCAGCGAAAGAGGGGTGGGGGCGGTCACCGGGGAGCTGTTTTTT. This encodes CASERGVGAVTGELFF.

The chain recombines TRBV4-3 with TRBJ2-3; possible D gene TRBD1, 5 bases. Germline V CDR1 and CDR2: LGHNA, YSLEER. The V end was cut by 4 bases, the J end by 2 bases, with 16 bases between. This CDR3 has 16 amino acids. The CDR3 here is CASSLQGRGLTDTQYF. CDR3 sequence (DNA): TGCGCCAGCAGCCTGCAGGGTAGGGGCCTCACAGATACGCAGTATTTT.

This sequence joins TRBV4-2 and TRBJ1-2, with TRBD1 matching over 8 bases. The length of the CDR3 is 15 residues. The germline V gene encodes CDR1 LGHNA and CDR2 YNFKEQ. Unmatched junction bases numbered 6, after V lost 0 bases and J lost 6 bases. The DNA for the CDR3 is TGTGCCAGCAGCCAAGATACAGGGGGGGCGAATGGCTACACCTTC. It specifies CASSQDTGGANGYTF.